In this sample, the clone carrying this T cell receptor (beta chain) turned up many times. Amplification of TCR beta CDR3 from genomic DNA used two-round multiplex PCR. TRBV and TRBJ genes each had their own specific primers in first-round PCR. Using its own MiXCR run on the multiplex PCR reads, TCRdb lists one record per CDR3 protein. The sample records more than 30,000 distinct CDR3 sequences, about 40% being singletons. This record belongs to a study of prognosis after radiotherapy for stage I lung cancer. CDR1 and CDR2 from the germline V gene are MDHEN and SYDVKM. Unmatched junction bases numbered 3, after V lost 4 bases and J lost 0 bases. This CDR3 contains 16 residues.

The input for sequencing was PBMCs, taken before or after stereotactic body radiation therapy (not recorded which). The receptor was isolated from a donor at least 50 years old with non-small cell lung cancer. The chain employs TRBV28 and TRBJ2-6; 7 bases are a match to TRBD1. CDR3 bases: TGTGCCAGCAGTTCGGGGACAGCCTCTGGGGCCAACGTCCTGACTTTC. This gives the protein CASSSGTASGANVLTF.